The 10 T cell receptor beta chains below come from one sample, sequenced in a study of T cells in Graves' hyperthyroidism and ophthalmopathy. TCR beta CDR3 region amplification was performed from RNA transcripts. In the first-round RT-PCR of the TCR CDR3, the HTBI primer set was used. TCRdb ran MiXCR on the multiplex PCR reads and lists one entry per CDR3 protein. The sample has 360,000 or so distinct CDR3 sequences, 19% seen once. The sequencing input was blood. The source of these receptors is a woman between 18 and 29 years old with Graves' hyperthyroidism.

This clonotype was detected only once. The CDR3, as DNA: TGTGCCAGCAGCCCCGGACGGAGCTTCTACGAGCAGTACTTC. It translates to CASSPGRSFYEQYF. The chain has TRBV27 and TRBJ2-7; D remains unclear. V lost 6 bases and J lost 3, with 15 bases in between. Germline lookup yields CDR1 MNHEY and CDR2 SMNVEV (reference sequence). This CDR3 spans 14 amino acids.

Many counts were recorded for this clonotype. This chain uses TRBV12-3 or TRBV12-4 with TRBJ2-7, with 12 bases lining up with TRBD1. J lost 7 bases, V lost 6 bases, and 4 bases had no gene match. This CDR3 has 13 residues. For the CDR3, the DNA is TGTGCCAGCAGGGGACAGGGGGCTTGGGAGCAGTACTTC. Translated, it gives CASRGQGAWEQYF.

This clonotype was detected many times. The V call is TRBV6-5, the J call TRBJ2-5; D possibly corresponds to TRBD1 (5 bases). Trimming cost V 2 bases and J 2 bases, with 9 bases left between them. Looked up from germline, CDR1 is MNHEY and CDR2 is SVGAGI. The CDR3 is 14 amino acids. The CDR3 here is CASSYQGIQETQYF. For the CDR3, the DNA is TGTGCCAGCAGTTACCAGGGAATACAAGAGACCCAGTACTTC.

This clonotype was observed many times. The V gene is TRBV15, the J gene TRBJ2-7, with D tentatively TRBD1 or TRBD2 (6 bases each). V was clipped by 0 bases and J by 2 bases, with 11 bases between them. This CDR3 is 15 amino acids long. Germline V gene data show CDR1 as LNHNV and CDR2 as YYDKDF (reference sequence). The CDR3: CATSRESGATYEQYF. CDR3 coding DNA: TGTGCCACCAGCAGAGAGTCGGGGGCGACCTACGAGCAGTACTTC. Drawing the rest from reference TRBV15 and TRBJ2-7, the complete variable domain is DAMVIQNPRYQVTQFGKPVTLSCSQTLNHNVMYWYQQKSSQAPKLLFHYYDKDFNNEADTPDNFQSRRPNTSFCFLDIRSPGLGDTAMYLCATSRESGATYEQYFGPGTRLTVT.

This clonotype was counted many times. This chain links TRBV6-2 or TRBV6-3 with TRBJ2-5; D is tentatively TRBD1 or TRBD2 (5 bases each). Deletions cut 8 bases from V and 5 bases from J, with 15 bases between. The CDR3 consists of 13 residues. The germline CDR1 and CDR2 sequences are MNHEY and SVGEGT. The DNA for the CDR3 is TGTGCCAGCGGGGACCTGCTTGATGAGACCCAGTACTTC. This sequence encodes CASGDLLDETQYF.

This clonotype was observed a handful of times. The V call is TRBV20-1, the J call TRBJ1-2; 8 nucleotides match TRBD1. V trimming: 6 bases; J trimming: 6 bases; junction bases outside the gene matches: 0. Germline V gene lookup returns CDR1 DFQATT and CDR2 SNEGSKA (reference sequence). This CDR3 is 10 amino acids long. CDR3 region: CSADRDGYTF. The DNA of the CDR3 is TGCAGTGCGGACAGGGATGGCTACACCTTC.

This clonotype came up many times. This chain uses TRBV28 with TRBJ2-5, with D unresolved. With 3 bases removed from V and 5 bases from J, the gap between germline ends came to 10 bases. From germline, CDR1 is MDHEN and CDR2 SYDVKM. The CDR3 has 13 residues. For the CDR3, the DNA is TGTGCCAGCAGTTTCCGGGTCTTTGAGACCCAGTACTTC. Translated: CASSFRVFETQYF.

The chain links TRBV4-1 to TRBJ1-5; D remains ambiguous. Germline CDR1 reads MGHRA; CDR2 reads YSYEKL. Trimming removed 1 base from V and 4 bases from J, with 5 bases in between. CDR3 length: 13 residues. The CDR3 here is CASSQVANQPQHF. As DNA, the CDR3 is TGCGCCAGCAGCCAAGTTGCAAATCAGCCCCAGCATTTT.

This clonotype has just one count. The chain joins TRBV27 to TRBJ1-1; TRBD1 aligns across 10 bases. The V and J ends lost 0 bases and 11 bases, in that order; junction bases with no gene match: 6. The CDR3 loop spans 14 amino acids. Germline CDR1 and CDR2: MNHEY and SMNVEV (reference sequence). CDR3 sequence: CASSLSATGGLAFF. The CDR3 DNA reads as TGTGCCAGCAGTTTATCGGCGACAGGGGGCCTGGCTTTCTTT.

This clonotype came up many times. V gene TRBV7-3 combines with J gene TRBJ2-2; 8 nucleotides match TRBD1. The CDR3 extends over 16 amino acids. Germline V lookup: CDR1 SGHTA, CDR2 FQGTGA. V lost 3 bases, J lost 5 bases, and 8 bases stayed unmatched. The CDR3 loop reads CASSFVRQGRTGELFF. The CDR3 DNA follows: TGTGCCAGCAGCTTCGTCCGACAGGGGCGGACCGGGGAGCTGTTTTTT.